This T cell receptor (beta chain) was identified in a study of graft-versus-host responses after intestinal transplantation. Overall study context: The whole recipient group had anti-thymocyte globulin induction followed by tacrolimus and steroids for around 3 years.

As to this clone: Its antigen is not known.

Generated by immunoSEQ multiplex PCR, the TCRdb table keeps only in-frame clones and is missing some. The top ten hold 3% to 4% of the sample, which has over 100,000 clones, roughly 95% seen once. Study-wide findings and caveats: Peak circulating GvH clone levels were associated with early post-transplant HvG declines.

The sequence derives from a human donor who received an intestinal transplant. Sequences were derived from unstimulated CD8+ T cells sorted from spleen or lymph node cells, sampled before intestinal transplant.

The CDR3 loop is CASSFNDRGAEKLFF. In nucleotides, the CDR3 is TGTGCCAGCAGCTTCAACGATCGGGGGGCTGAAAAACTGTTTTTT. The chain carries TRBV7-8 and TRBJ1-4, with a weak D call TRBD1 (6 bases). Germline CDR1 is SGHVS and CDR2 is FQNEAQ. The CDR3 is made up of 15 amino acids. Trimming pared 3 bases from V and 7 bases from J, leaving 15 bases between.